These 30 T cell receptor beta chains came from one sample sequenced in a study of vaccination and CD4 T cells after COVID-19. An Oncomine TCR Beta short-read assay was used to sequence the DNA from cultured CD4+ T cells. TCRdb re-called the PCR reads through MiXCR, storing one row per CDR3 protein. The sample consists of almost 15,000 distinct CDR3 sequences, approximately 50% of them appearing once. Treatment of the sample: approximately 11-day PBMC culture with coronavirus spike peptide pools or control peptides (ViraFEST assay). No antigen has been assigned to these receptors. The sequencing here drew on CD4+ T cells from blood, cultured in vitro, taken before SARS-CoV-2 vaccination. The receptors here all came from a human donor who had recovered from COVID-19.

The V and J genes are TRBV14 and TRBJ1-6, with 7 bases fitting TRBD1. This CDR3 is 16 amino acids long. Germline V lookup: CDR1 SGHDN, CDR2 FVKESK. The V gene end was trimmed by 4 bases and the J gene end by 5 bases; junction bases not matched to a gene: 8. CDR3 sequence: CASSRQGQRNNSPLHF. Here the CDR3 DNA reads TGTGCCAGCAGCCGACAGGGACAGAGAAATAATTCACCCCTCCACTTT.

The chain carries TRBV28 and TRBJ1-6, with 12 bases that match TRBD1. J gave up 0 bases and V 5 bases, and 5 bases lay outside the gene matches. Germline CDR1 MDHEN, CDR2 SYDVKM. This CDR3 comprises 18 residues. DNA for the CDR3: TGTGCCAGCAGTCCGGGGACAGGGGGCGTCTCCTATAATTCACCCCTCCACTTT. Residues: CASSPGTGGVSYNSPLHF. The complete variable domain, with remaining parts taken from reference TRBV28 and TRBJ1-6, reads DVKVTQSSRYLVKRTGEKVFLECVQDMDHENMFWYRQDPGLGLRLIYFSYDVKMKEKGDIPEGYSVSREKKERFSLILESASTNQTSMYLCASSPGTGGVSYNSPLHFGNGTRLTVT.

There are a few counts of this clonotype. The J gene is TRBJ1-1, the V gene TRBV19; TRBD1 aligns across 9 bases. Trimming cost V 8 bases and J 3 bases; bases outside gene matches: 4. CDR1 LNHDA and CDR2 SQIVND come from the germline V gene (reference sequence). The CDR3 contains 13 residues. CDR3 nucleotides: TGTGCCAGTGGGACAGGGCTGGACACTGAAGCTTTCTTT. Encoded protein: CASGTGLDTEAFF.

V gene TRBV2 combines with J gene TRBJ1-5, with 7 positions matching TRBD1. V trimming: 7 bases; J trimming: 6 bases; junction bases outside the gene matches: 15. Germline-derived CDR1 and CDR2 are SNHLY and FYNNEI. The CDR3 loop spans 16 amino acids. The CDR3 loop is CASTPSGGGMGQPQHF. In DNA, the CDR3 is TGTGCCAGCACCCCGTCAGGGGGAGGGATGGGTCAGCCCCAGCATTTT.

This rearrangement joins TRBV19 to TRBJ2-3, with 10 nucleotides matching TRBD2. Trimming removed 5 bases from V and 4 bases from J; junction bases left unmatched: 6. This CDR3 is built from 15 residues. The germline V gene has CDR1 LNHDA and CDR2 SQIVND (reference sequence). DNA for the CDR3: TGTGCCAGTAGTTTCCTAGCGGGAGAGTCAGATACGCAGTATTTT. Protein product: CASSFLAGESDTQYF.

The chain carries TRBV6-2 or TRBV6-3 and TRBJ2-3; 10 nucleotides agree with TRBD2. Germline V lookup: CDR1 MNHEY, CDR2 SVGEGT. The CDR3 spans 15 residues. The V segment lost 6 bases and the J segment 6 bases; nucleotides outside the gene matches: 9. In DNA form, the CDR3 reads TGTGCCAGCAGCCCGAGACTAGCGGGCGGGGATACGCAGTATTTT. Amino acids: CASSPRLAGGDTQYF.

The rearrangement uses TRBV5-1 and TRBJ2-2; no definite D call. The V end lost 1 base, the J end lost 2 bases, and 9 bases lay between the germline ends. Germline V gene data show CDR1 as SGHRS and CDR2 as YFSETQ. This CDR3 region has 15 residues. The DNA of the CDR3 is TGCGCCAGCAGCTTGAAACAGATAAACACCGGGGAGCTGTTTTTT. Protein: CASSLKQINTGELFF.

V and J are TRBV19 and TRBJ2-7, with D maybe TRBD1 (5 bases). Germline V CDR1 and CDR2: LNHDA, SQIVND (reference sequence). CDR3 length equals 14 residues. V was clipped by 10 bases and J by 2 bases, with 18 bases between them. The DNA of the CDR3 is TGTGCCACCACCCAGGCAGGGCCTGCCTACGAGCAGTACTTC. Its translation: CATTQAGPAYEQYF.

This clonotype was counted between two and nine times. In DNA, the CDR3 is TGTGCCAGCAGCTTTTCAGGGTTATCACGAAACACCATATATTTT. Its protein product is CASSFSGLSRNTIYF. This sequence joins TRBV7-2 and TRBJ1-3, with a possible D match to TRBD1 (5 bases). The germline V and J ends were trimmed by 3 bases and 5 bases, with 14 bases remaining between them. Germline V gene sequence: CDR1 SGHTA, CDR2 FQGNSA. This CDR3 comprises 15 residues. Variable domain in full (rest from reference TRBV7-2 and TRBJ1-3): GAGVSQSPSNKVTEKGKDVELRCDPISGHTALYWYRQSLGQGLEFLIYFQGNSAPDKSGLPSDRFSAERTGGSVSTLTIQRTQQEDSAVYLCASSFSGLSRNTIYFGEGSWLTVV.

The chain recombines TRBV20-1 with TRBJ1-5; D remains unclear. The CDR3 consists of 15 residues. The V end lost 1 base, the J end lost 4 bases, and 14 bases lay between the germline ends. Germline lookup yields CDR1 DFQATT and CDR2 SNEGSKA (reference sequence). The CDR3 nucleotides read TGCAGTGCTAGAGGGGGAGGCCCACCTAATCAGCCCCAGCATTTT. Its protein product is CSARGGGPPNQPQHF.

This clonotype was seen once. The genes are TRBV5-4 and TRBJ2-1; TRBD1 or TRBD2 may be the D gene (6 bases each). Germline V gene sequence: CDR1 SGHNT, CDR2 YYREEE (reference sequence). This CDR3 region has 13 residues. V shed 7 bases and J shed 3 bases, with 11 bases lying between them. The CDR3 nucleotides read TGTGCCAGCCCGGGGGCAGGCTACAATGAGCAGTTCTTC. Encoded protein: CASPGAGYNEQFF.

The chain combines TRBV6-1 with TRBJ1-5, with unresolved D. There are 15 residues in the CDR3. Germline assignment: CDR1 MNHNS and CDR2 SASEGT. The V end lost 2 bases, the J end lost 9 bases, and 17 bases lay between the germline ends. CDR3 nucleotides: TGTGCCAGCAGTGAAATACAGCAGAAATCATCGCCCCAGCATTTT. It translates to CASSEIQQKSSPQHF.

The rearrangement uses TRBV5-1 and TRBJ1-2, with a possible D match to TRBD1 (5 bases). Germline V lookup: CDR1 SGHRS, CDR2 YFSETQ. The CDR3 is 15 residues long. Trimming removed 5 bases at V and 4 bases at J, with 18 bases between. CDR3 in amino acids: CASRQPGSGPYGYTF. The CDR3 bases are TGCGCCAGCAGACAACCGGGATCGGGGCCCTATGGCTACACCTTC.

This clonotype was seen a single time. The gene calls are TRBV7-2 and TRBJ1-2; no clear D gene. The CDR3 is 14 residues long. CDR1 SGHTA and CDR2 FQGNSA come from the germline V gene. V gave up 1 base and J gave up 2 bases, with 8 bases separating them. The DNA of the CDR3 is TGTGCCAGCAGCTTAGAAATGTCCAACTATGGCTACACCTTC. Translating gives CASSLEMSNYGYTF.

In this sample, this clonotype turned up a few times. V is TRBV20-1 and J is TRBJ1-1; possibly TRBD1 for D (6 bases). This CDR3 comprises 15 residues. The germline CDR1 and CDR2 sequences are DFQATT and SNEGSKA (reference sequence). Trimming left V 1 base short and J 3 bases short, with 15 bases between. CDR3 nucleotides: TGCAGTGCTAGAGTTCCCGGAGGGGGGTACACTGAAGCTTTCTTT. Its translation is CSARVPGGGYTEAFF.

This clonotype was detected only a few times. The chain employs TRBV24-1 and TRBJ2-2; 10 bases fit TRBD2. The CDR3 is 15 amino acids. Germline loops: CDR1 KGHDR, CDR2 SFDVKD. The trim removed 6 bases at V and 3 bases at J, leaving 3 bases unmatched. Here the CDR3 reads CATSKGTSDTGELFF. In DNA form, the CDR3 reads TGTGCCACCAGTAAAGGGACTAGCGACACCGGGGAGCTGTTTTTT.

The V and J genes are TRBV19 and TRBJ2-1, with TRBD2 matching 15 bases. This CDR3 region has 19 residues. Germline V lookup: CDR1 LNHDA, CDR2 SQIVND (reference sequence). J gave up 1 base and V 4 bases, and 8 bases lay outside the gene matches. The DNA for the CDR3 is TGTGCCAGTAGTACCCGGACTAGCGGGGGGGCTGCGTCCTACAATGAGCAGTTCTTC. Translated: CASSTRTSGGAASYNEQFF.

This clonotype has just one count. The chain links TRBV5-1 to TRBJ2-7; D is undetermined. Trimming took 3 bases from V and 1 from J, leaving 5 bases between them. CDR3 length equals 12 residues. From germline, CDR1 is SGHRS and CDR2 YFSETQ. CDR3 nucleotides: TGCGCCAGCAGCTCGGATTCCTACGAGCAGTACTTC. Amino acid sequence: CASSSDSYEQYF.

The gene calls are TRBV6-1 and TRBJ2-6; 8 positions agree with TRBD1. This CDR3 is 17 amino acids long. The germline gives CDR1 MNHNS, CDR2 SASEGT. Trimming took 7 bases from V and 0 from J; bases not matched to a gene: 8. The DNA of the CDR3 is TGTGCCAGCAAACGAGGGACAGGTATCTCTGGGGCCAACGTCCTGACTTTC. This encodes CASKRGTGISGANVLTF.

The genes are TRBV20-1 and TRBJ1-2; D is uncertain. The CDR3 length is 12 residues. V was clipped by 1 base and J by 8 bases, with 11 bases between them. Germline V gene sequence: CDR1 DFQATT, CDR2 SNEGSKA (reference sequence). Written as DNA, the CDR3 is TGCAGTGCTAGAGTAGGGCCCGGCGGCTACACCTTC. Amino acid sequence: CSARVGPGGYTF.

The chain employs TRBV6-1 and TRBJ2-2, with a weak D call TRBD1 (5 bases). The CDR3 sequence is 15 residues long. V lost 6 bases and J lost 0, with 11 bases in between. Germline V CDR1 and CDR2: MNHNS, SASEGT. The CDR3 loop is CASSRALPNTGELFF. Written as DNA, the CDR3 is TGTGCCAGCAGCAGGGCCCTTCCGAACACCGGGGAGCTGTTTTTT.

This chain joins TRBV7-2 and TRBJ1-5; D perhaps matches TRBD1 (5 bases). The CDR3 length is 14 residues. The germline V and J ends were trimmed by 0 bases and 6 bases, with 9 bases remaining between them. Germline assignment: CDR1 SGHTA and CDR2 FQGNSA. DNA of the CDR3: TGTGCCAGCAGCTTAGCCGGCAGGGCTCAGCCCCAGCATTTT. This sequence encodes CASSLAGRAQPQHF. Variable domain in full (rest from reference TRBV7-2 and TRBJ1-5): GAGVSQSPSNKVTEKGKDVELRCDPISGHTALYWYRQSLGQGLEFLIYFQGNSAPDKSGLPSDRFSAERTGGSVSTLTIQRTQQEDSAVYLCASSLAGRAQPQHFGDGTRLSIL.

This sequence joins TRBV6-1 and TRBJ1-1, with D unclear. The ends were cut back, 8 bases at V and 0 bases at J, with 10 bases in the middle. From germline, CDR1 is MNHNS and CDR2 SASEGT. There are 13 residues in the CDR3. CDR3 DNA sequence: TGTGCCAGCGGTCGGCTAATGAACACTGAAGCTTTCTTT. Protein sequence: CASGRLMNTEAFF.

The chain joins TRBV20-1 to TRBJ2-3, with 13 bases fitting TRBD2. The CDR3 length is 15 residues. V lost 5 bases to trimming and J lost 6 bases; unmatched junction nucleotides: 8. CDR1 is DFQATT and CDR2 is SNEGSKA in the germline V gene (reference sequence). For the CDR3, the DNA is TGCAGTGCTTTGGGACTAGCGGGGCTGGGGGATACGCAGTATTTT. This gives the protein CSALGLAGLGDTQYF.

This chain uses TRBV23-1 with TRBJ2-3, with 9 bases matching TRBD2. TRBV23-1 is assigned to the ORF class and has an uncertain function. The trim removed 2 bases at V and 6 bases at J, leaving 18 bases unmatched. The CDR3 contains 19 residues. CDR3 sequence reads: CASSQGARLAGKGWDTQYF. Here the CDR3 DNA reads TGCGCCAGCAGTCAAGGGGCTAGGCTAGCGGGAAAAGGGTGGGATACGCAGTATTTT.

This chain's CDR3 is CASSFPDRDNQPQHF. The CDR3 DNA is TGTGCCAGCAGTTTCCCCGACAGGGACAATCAGCCCCAGCATTTT. V gene TRBV28 combines with J gene TRBJ1-5, with 7 bases that match TRBD1. Trimming removed 3 bases from V and 3 bases from J; junction bases left unmatched: 5. The CDR3 has 15 residues. Per the germline V gene, CDR1 is MDHEN and CDR2 is SYDVKM.

This chain uses TRBV9 with TRBJ2-5; D may be TRBD1 (6 bases). Per germline, CDR1 SGDLS and CDR2 YYNGEE. The ends were cut back, 4 bases at V and 7 bases at J, with 17 bases in the middle. This CDR3 region has 14 residues. Here the CDR3 reads CASSLQGREGTQYF. For the CDR3, the DNA is TGTGCCAGCAGCCTGCAGGGGCGCGAGGGGACCCAGTACTTC.

This clonotype showed up just a few times. V gene TRBV6-2 or TRBV6-3 combines with J gene TRBJ1-1; possibly TRBD1 for D (5 bases). There are 14 residues in the CDR3. Trimming pared 2 bases from V and 6 bases from J, leaving 13 bases between. From germline, CDR1 is MNHEY and CDR2 SVGEGT. The CDR3 spells CASSYPDIVAEAFF. CDR3 DNA sequence: TGTGCCAGCAGTTACCCGGACATAGTCGCTGAAGCTTTCTTT.

The chain carries TRBV10-3 and TRBJ1-2; TRBD1 agrees at 11 bases. The CDR3 covers 15 residues. Germline V gene sequence: CDR1 ENHRY, CDR2 SYGVKD. The V gene end was trimmed by 1 base and the J gene end by 6 bases; junction bases not matched to a gene: 4. In DNA form, the CDR3 reads TGTGCCATCAGTGAGTTGGGACAGGGGGAGAATGGCTACACCTTC. Protein product: CAISELGQGENGYTF.

This sequence joins TRBV5-4 and TRBJ1-1; D may be TRBD1 (6 bases). This CDR3 is built from 15 residues. Germline V gene sequence: CDR1 SGHNT, CDR2 YYREEE (reference sequence). The V gene lost 2 bases and the J gene lost 7 bases, with 18 bases spanning the gap. The CDR3 here is CASSFTSAGVGEAFF. The CDR3 DNA reads as TGTGCCAGCAGCTTCACATCTGCAGGGGTTGGTGAAGCTTTCTTT.